The source of this T cell receptor (beta chain) is a study of cytomegalovirus exposure and HLA in healthy donors. Overall study findings and caveats: TCR beta sequences reportedly predicted most subjects' HLA-A and HLA-B alleles accurately.

CDR1 is SGHDN and CDR2 is FVKESK in the germline V gene. V lost 1 base, J lost 2 bases, and 12 bases lay in between. This CDR3 has 15 residues. About this clone: No antigen is known for it.

13 Jbeta primers and 60 Vbeta primers were used for the PCR. Some clones are missing from TCRdb's copy, which holds only in-frame ones; the method was immunoSEQ multiplex PCR. Here the sample spans 60,000 to 75,000 clones, 74% being singletons. The chain carries TRBV14 and TRBJ2-7, with D perhaps TRBD2 (6 bases). This clonotype was obtained from a woman aged 60-75 years in good health and CMV-seropositive. The sample was PBMCs. The DNA of the CDR3 is TGTGCCAGCAGCCAAGTAACCGGGGGTCCCTACGAGCAGTACTTC. Translating it yields CASSQVTGGPYEQYF. The full variable domain, completed using reference TRBV14 and TRBJ2-7, is EAGVTQFPSHSVIEKGQTVTLRCDPISGHDNLYWYRRVMGKEIKFLLHFVKESKQDESGMPNNRFLAERTGGTYSTLKVQPAELEDSGVYFCASSQVTGGPYEQYFGPGTRLTVT.